This T cell receptor (beta chain) came from a study of T cells in women clearing cervical HPV infection. Turning to the study itself: Women with histologically confirmed HPV16-related CIN3 or worse, 2 with invasive cancer, served as cases. Controls were women whose single incident HPV16 infection cleared within 12 months without precancer or cancer. Study findings and constraints: Unknown T-cell numbers per sample may underlie the richness differences.

Average input was about 1,200 ng genomic DNA for immunoSEQ TCR beta CDR3 amplification. Sequenced by immunoSEQ multiplex PCR; TCRdb stores in-frame clones only, minus some. The sample's table shows tens of thousands of clones. Comment on this clone: The antigen is unknown. Coverage ceases 3 residues before the CDR3 finishes, and the germline J gene fills in the end.

The CDR3 has 17 residues. The V and J ends lost 1 base and 4 bases, in that order; junction bases with no gene match: 7. Germline assignment: CDR1 MNHEY and CDR2 SVGEGT. The TCR sequence derives from a woman between 18 and 70 years old with a cervical HPV16 infection that either progressed to CIN3+ or cleared (not recorded which). V gene TRBV6-2 or TRBV6-3 combines with J gene TRBJ2-7; 13 bases map to TRBD2. Sequenced: blood buffy coat. The covered CDR3 bases are TGTGCCAGCAGTTACTACCCGGGACTAGCGGGATCGTACGAG. Encoded protein: CASSYYPGLAGSYE. The whole CDR3 sequence is CASSYYPGLAGSYEQYF.